Reported below is one TCR beta chain. The data originate from a study of CD8 T cells in Susac syndrome. For the study at large: Active disease was present in six of the sequenced Susac syndrome patients, whereas roughly 8 of them were in remission.

The CDR3 totals 15 residues. Between the trimmed V and J ends, which lost 5 bases and 0 bases, there was a span of 17 bases. From germline, CDR1 is GTSNPN and CDR2 SVGIG (reference sequence). RNA, at roughly 0.45 to 1 ug, was reverse transcribed with random hexamers. TCRdb recomputed calls from the immunoSEQ multiplex PCR reads with MiXCR, one row per CDR3 protein. This table holds under 200,000 distinct CDR3 sequences, about 96% found once. FACS was used to enrich TEMRA cells, whereas the CD8+ and CD4+ T cells were obtained by negative isolation. The chain carries TRBV30 and TRBJ2-7; no definite D call. The sample consisted of CD4+ T cells from PBMCs. This clonotype was sampled from a human donor with Susac syndrome. CDR3 sequence: CAWGRLAFSSYEQYF. The CDR3 DNA sequence: TGTGCCTGGGGTCGGTTGGCGTTTAGCTCCTACGAGCAGTACTTC.